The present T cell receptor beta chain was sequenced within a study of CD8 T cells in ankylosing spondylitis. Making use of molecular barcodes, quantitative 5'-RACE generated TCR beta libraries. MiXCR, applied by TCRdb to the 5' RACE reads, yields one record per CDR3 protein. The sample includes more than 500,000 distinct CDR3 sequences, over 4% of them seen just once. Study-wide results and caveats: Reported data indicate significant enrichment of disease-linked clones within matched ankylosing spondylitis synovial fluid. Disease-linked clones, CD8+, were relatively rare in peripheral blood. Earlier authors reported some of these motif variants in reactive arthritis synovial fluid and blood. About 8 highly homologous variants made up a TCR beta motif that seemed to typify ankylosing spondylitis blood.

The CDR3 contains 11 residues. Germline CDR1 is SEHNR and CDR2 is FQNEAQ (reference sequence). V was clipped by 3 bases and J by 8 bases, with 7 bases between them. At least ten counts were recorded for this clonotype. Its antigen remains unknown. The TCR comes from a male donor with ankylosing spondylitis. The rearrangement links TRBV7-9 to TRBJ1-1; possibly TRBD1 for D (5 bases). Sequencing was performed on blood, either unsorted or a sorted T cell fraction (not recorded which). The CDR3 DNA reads TGTGCCAGCAGCTTGGGGCAAGAAGCTTTCTTT. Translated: CASSLGQEAFF.